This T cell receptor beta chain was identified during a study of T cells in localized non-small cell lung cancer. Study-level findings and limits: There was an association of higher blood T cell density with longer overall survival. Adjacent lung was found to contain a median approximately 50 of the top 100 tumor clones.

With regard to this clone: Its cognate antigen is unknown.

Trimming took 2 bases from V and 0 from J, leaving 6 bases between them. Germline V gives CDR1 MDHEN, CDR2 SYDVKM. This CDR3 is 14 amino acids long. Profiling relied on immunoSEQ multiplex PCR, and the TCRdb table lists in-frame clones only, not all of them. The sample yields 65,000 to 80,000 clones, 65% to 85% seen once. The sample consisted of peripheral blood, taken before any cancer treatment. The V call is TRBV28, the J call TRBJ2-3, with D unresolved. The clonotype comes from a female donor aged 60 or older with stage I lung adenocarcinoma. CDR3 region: CASSLGVSTDTQYF. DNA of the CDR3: TGTGCCAGCAGTTTAGGGGTTAGCACAGATACGCAGTATTTT. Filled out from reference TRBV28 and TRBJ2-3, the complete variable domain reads DVKVTQSSRYLVKRTGEKVFLECVQDMDHENMFWYRQDPGLGLRLIYFSYDVKMKEKGDIPEGYSVSREKKERFSLILESASTNQTSMYLCASSLGVSTDTQYFGPGTRLTVL.